This record covers a single T cell receptor beta chain. The record originates from a study of blood T cell repertoires in COVID-19. CDR1 and CDR2 from the germline V gene are SGHNT and YYREEE (reference sequence). The CDR3 spans 14 residues. J gave up 4 bases and V 2 bases, and 5 bases lay outside the gene matches. The protocol was immunoSEQ multiplex PCR, while the TCRdb copy is restricted to in-frame clones and leaves out a portion. The sample includes 100,000 to 120,000 clones, roughly 85% of them seen just once. Material: peripheral blood. The chain recombines TRBV5-4 with TRBJ1-1; 7 nucleotides line up with TRBD1. The sequence was obtained from an older woman with COVID-19, enrolled during active disease. The CDR3 region is CASSLYGQVTEAFF. As DNA, the CDR3 is TGTGCCAGCAGCTTATACGGACAGGTCACTGAAGCTTTCTTT.